The 30 T cell receptor beta chains in this list originate from one sample, sequenced in a study of blood T cell repertoires in COVID-19. Here immunoSEQ multiplex PCR was the method, and the copy in TCRdb shows in-frame clones only, minus some. The table includes around 330,000 clones, around 89% detected once. What was sequenced was PBMCs or T cells enriched from blood (not recorded which). The receptors shown here come from a middle-aged woman who had recovered from COVID-19.

The CDR3 spells CASSLQAVDGVYYGYTF. In DNA, the CDR3 is TGTGCCAGCAGCTTACAGGCTGTCGACGGTGTGTACTATGGCTACACCTTC. V and J are TRBV7-2 and TRBJ1-2; D is unresolved. CDR3 length: 17 residues. Between the trimmed V and J ends, which lost 2 bases and 3 bases, there was a span of 19 bases. CDR1 is SGHTA and CDR2 is FQGNSA in the germline V gene.

This rearrangement joins TRBV5-4 to TRBJ2-2, with a possible D match to TRBD1 (5 bases). This CDR3 has 13 residues. Germline CDR1 reads SGHNT; CDR2 reads YYREEE (reference sequence). V lost 0 bases and J lost 8, with 8 bases in between. The CDR3 DNA is TGTGCCAGCAGCTTGGAGGGGAAGGGGGAGCTGTTTTTT. The encoded protein is CASSLEGKGELFF.

The genes are TRBV2 and TRBJ2-3; 8 bases align to TRBD2. Germline assignment: CDR1 SNHLY and CDR2 FYNNEI. The CDR3 totals 16 residues. V trimming: 3 bases; J trimming: 3 bases; junction bases outside the gene matches: 8. CDR3 DNA: TGTGCCAGCAGTGAGGTGTCGGGAGGGCGTACAGATACGCAGTATTTT. Translated, it gives CASSEVSGGRTDTQYF.

The rearrangement links TRBV28 to TRBJ1-1; D unclear. CDR3 length: 12 residues. Germline V lookup: CDR1 MDHEN, CDR2 SYDVKM. V lost 5 bases and J 8 bases, leaving 12 bases between the germline ends. The CDR3 sequence is CASSDDRSEAFF. The DNA of the CDR3 is TGTGCCAGCAGTGATGATAGGAGCGAAGCTTTCTTT.

The chain carries TRBV18 and TRBJ1-2; D unresolved. Trimming removed 3 bases from V and 4 bases from J, with 21 bases in between. Germline loops: CDR1 KGHSH, CDR2 LQKENI. The CDR3 consists of 17 residues. As DNA, the CDR3 is TGTGCCAGCTCACCTTCCAGCGCGGCATTCGACGGCTATGGCTACACCTTC. Its translation is CASSPSSAAFDGYGYTF.

The rearrangement links TRBV29-1 to TRBJ1-5; D is undetermined. The CDR3 runs 14 residues. V shed 1 base and J shed 3 bases, with 10 bases lying between them. In germline, CDR1 is SQVTM, CDR2 ANQGSEA. CDR3 amino acids: CSVEGAVPNQPQHF. For the CDR3, the DNA is TGCAGCGTTGAAGGAGCGGTACCCAATCAGCCCCAGCATTTT.

CDR3: CASSGTRSNQPQHF. DNA for the CDR3: TGTGCCAGCAGTGGGACACGAAGCAATCAGCCCCAGCATTTT. The V and J genes are TRBV2 and TRBJ1-5; D possibly corresponds to TRBD1 (5 bases). CDR1 is SNHLY and CDR2 is FYNNEI in the germline V gene. With 4 bases removed from V and 1 base from J, the gap between germline ends came to 8 bases. The CDR3 covers 14 residues.

The chain recombines TRBV2 with TRBJ2-1, with a possible D match to TRBD1 (7 bases). Germline CDR1 SNHLY, CDR2 FYNNEI. CDR3 length equals 14 residues. The germline V and J ends were trimmed by 8 bases and 3 bases, with 14 bases remaining between them. CDR3 in amino acids: CASGGDSYYNEQFF. Written as DNA, the CDR3 is TGTGCCAGCGGCGGGGACAGTTACTACAATGAGCAGTTCTTC.

This chain links TRBV19 with TRBJ2-1, with D possibly TRBD1 on 6 matching bases. The germline gives CDR1 LNHDA, CDR2 SQIVND (reference sequence). Trimming cost V 5 bases and J 4 bases, with 18 bases left between them. CDR3 size: 16 residues. CDR3 coding DNA: TGTGCCAGTAGTGCCGGACAGCTCTATCCTTACAATGAGCAGTTCTTC. Translating it yields CASSAGQLYPYNEQFF.

This sequence joins TRBV18 and TRBJ1-2; D unclear. Germline lookup yields CDR1 KGHSH and CDR2 LQKENI. The germline V and J ends were trimmed by 2 bases and 6 bases, with 10 bases remaining between them. The CDR3 has 13 residues. This chain's CDR3 is CASSPGRLNGYTF. The CDR3 nucleotides read TGTGCCAGCTCACCAGGCAGGCTAAATGGCTACACCTTC. The variable domain in full, completed from reference TRBV18 and TRBJ1-2, reads NAGVMQNPRHLVRRRGQEARLRCSPMKGHSHVYWYRQLPEEGLKFMVYLQKENIIDESGMPKERFSAEFPKEGPSILRIQQVVRGDSAAYFCASSPGRLNGYTFGSGTRLTVV.

The J gene is TRBJ2-3, the V gene TRBV28, with 9 positions matching TRBD2. Germline CDR1 and CDR2: MDHEN and SYDVKM. The CDR3 spans 16 residues. Trimming cost V 7 bases and J 0 bases; bases outside gene matches: 8. The CDR3 protein is CASKLAGVTSTDTQYF. The CDR3 DNA reads as TGTGCCAGCAAATTAGCGGGGGTTACTAGCACAGATACGCAGTATTTT.

The rearrangement joins TRBV3-1 (or the pseudogene TRBV3-2) to TRBJ2-5; no reliable D call. Trimming took off 5 bases at V and 5 bases at J, with 9 bases between the two ends. Germline V gene data show CDR1 as LGHDT and CDR2 as YNNKEL (reference sequence). The CDR3 contains 12 residues. The DNA of the CDR3 is TGTGCCAGCAGCTATTCGCGGGAGACCCAGTACTTC. Its protein product is CASSYSRETQYF.

This chain joins TRBV2 and TRBJ2-3; 10 bases align to TRBD1. CDR3 length: 12 amino acids. CDR1 is SNHLY, CDR2 FYNNEI, per germline. Trimming removed 4 bases from V and 8 bases from J; junction bases left unmatched: 0. This CDR3 is CASSGTGGTQYF. CDR3 nucleotide sequence: TGTGCCAGCAGTGGGACAGGGGGTACGCAGTATTTT.

V usage is TRBV29-1 and J usage is TRBJ1-2, with a possible D match to TRBD1 (5 bases). The CDR3 spans 13 residues. Germline CDR1 and CDR2: SQVTM and ANQGSEA. The V gene lost 3 bases and the J gene lost 4 bases, with 12 bases spanning the gap. DNA for the CDR3: TGCAGCGTTGAGGATGCAGGGCCCTATGGCTACACCTTC. Translating it yields CSVEDAGPYGYTF.

This sequence joins TRBV7-9 and TRBJ2-3; tentative D call: TRBD1 (6 bases). The germline V gene has CDR1 SEHNR and CDR2 FQNEAQ (reference sequence). The V and J ends lost 0 bases and 3 bases respectively, with 10 bases between them. The CDR3 consists of 15 residues. The CDR3 region is CASSLALGATDTQYF. CDR3 sequence (DNA): TGTGCCAGCAGCTTAGCTCTGGGGGCGACAGATACGCAGTATTTT.

The chain recombines TRBV7-2 with TRBJ2-2, with 8 bases aligning to TRBD2. The ends lost 5 bases at V and 8 bases at J; junction bases unmatched: 13. CDR3 length: 16 amino acids. Looked up from germline, CDR1 is SGHTA and CDR2 is FQGNSA. CDR3 in amino acids: CASSARGRGGMGELFF. The DNA of the CDR3 is TGTGCCAGCAGCGCCCGGGGCCGCGGGGGGATGGGGGAGCTGTTTTTT.

The DNA for the CDR3 is TGTGCCAGTGGGGGACAGGGTAATGAAAAACTGTTTTTT. Amino acid sequence: CASGGQGNEKLFF. The chain has TRBV19 and TRBJ1-4; TRBD1 aligns across 9 bases. Germline V lookup: CDR1 LNHDA, CDR2 SQIVND (reference sequence). The CDR3 consists of 13 residues. V shed 8 bases, J shed 4 bases, and the junction held 2 bases outside the gene matches.

J is TRBJ2-1 and V is TRBV14; D is unresolved. Germline assignment: CDR1 SGHDN and CDR2 FVKESK. With 0 bases removed from V and 2 bases from J, the gap between germline ends came to 11 bases. The CDR3 extends over 16 amino acids. In DNA form, the CDR3 reads TGTGCCAGCAGCCAAGATGCGCGGCTAACCTACAATGAGCAGTTCTTC. Translation: CASSQDARLTYNEQFF.

The V gene is TRBV10-1, the J gene TRBJ2-7, with 10 bases lining up with TRBD1. The CDR3 extends over 15 amino acids. Germline loops: CDR1 WNHNN, CDR2 SYGVQD (reference sequence). After removal of 3 bases from V and 3 bases from J, the junction contained 5 bases not matched to a gene. CDR3 region: CASSDPGQGLYEQYF. For the CDR3, the DNA is TGCGCCAGCAGTGACCCGGGACAGGGGCTCTACGAGCAGTACTTC.

In nucleotides, the CDR3 is TGTGCCAGCAGTTACTTCCTAGAGCAGTTCTTC. It specifies CASSYFLEQFF. The chain links TRBV6-2 or TRBV6-3 to TRBJ2-1; D is ambiguous. The CDR3 contains 11 residues. Germline CDR1 is MNHEY and CDR2 is SVGEGT. Trimming stripped 1 base from V and 10 bases from J, with 5 bases between.

This chain connects TRBV3-1 (or the pseudogene TRBV3-2) to TRBJ2-7; D is perhaps TRBD2 (6 bases). V lost 0 bases to trimming and J lost 7 bases, with 16 bases between them. The CDR3 runs 15 residues. Germline V CDR1 and CDR2: LGHDT, YNNKEL (reference sequence). CDR3 region: CASSQDPGLPREQYF. The CDR3 DNA reads TGTGCCAGCAGCCAAGACCCGGGACTCCCTCGAGAGCAGTACTTC.

This chain connects TRBV5-1 to TRBJ1-4, with D perhaps TRBD1 (6 bases). Trimming shortened V by 3 bases and J by 6 bases, and 12 bases separated the two germline ends. This CDR3 spans 14 amino acids. Germline values: CDR1 SGHRS, CDR2 YFSETQ. The CDR3 region has the DNA TGCGCCAGCAGCTCCGGGACACAGGATGAAAAACTGTTTTTT. Translated, it gives CASSSGTQDEKLFF.

The chain uses TRBV2 and TRBJ2-3; the match to TRBD2 covers 8 bases. This CDR3 has 14 residues. The V segment lost 4 bases and the J segment 0 bases; nucleotides outside the gene matches: 0. The germline V gene encodes CDR1 SNHLY and CDR2 FYNNEI. This CDR3 reads CASSASGSTDTQYF. CDR3 DNA: TGTGCCAGCAGTGCTAGCGGGAGCACAGATACGCAGTATTTT. The variable domain in full, completed from reference TRBV2 and TRBJ2-3, reads EPEVTQTPSHQVTQMGQEVILRCVPISNHLYFYWYRQILGQKVEFLVSFYNNEISEKSEIFDDQFSVERPDGSNFTLKIRSTKLEDSAMYFCASSASGSTDTQYFGPGTRLTVL.

The chain links TRBV3-1 (or the pseudogene TRBV3-2) to TRBJ2-7; weak D call: TRBD2 (7 bases). Trimming shortened V by 3 bases and J by 9 bases, and 12 bases separated the two germline ends. The length of the CDR3 is 12 residues. CDR1 and CDR2 (germline): LGHDT, YNNKEL (reference sequence). DNA for the CDR3: TGTGCCAGCAGCCATAGGGGGGGGTGGCAGTACTTC. Translation: CASSHRGGWQYF.

This clone was picked up a small number of times. The V call is TRBV7-3, the J call TRBJ2-1; D might be TRBD2 (5 bases). The V end lost 2 bases, the J end lost 5 bases, and 13 bases lay between the germline ends. This CDR3 has 15 amino acids. From germline, CDR1 is SGHTA and CDR2 FQGTGA. This CDR3 reads CASSLRPRVDNEQFF. Here the CDR3 DNA reads TGTGCCAGCAGCTTACGGCCGCGGGTCGACAATGAGCAGTTCTTC.

The chain has TRBV5-8 and TRBJ1-1; D is possibly TRBD1 (5 bases). CDR1 is SGHTS and CDR2 is YDEGEE in the germline V gene. CDR3 length: 16 amino acids. V was cut by 5 bases and J by 5 bases, with 22 bases left in between. The CDR3 region has the DNA TGTGCCAGCAGTTACCGGGTCCCGACCGGGGGTACTGAAGCTTTCTTT. Translating it yields CASSYRVPTGGTEAFF.

This chain uses TRBV7-2 with TRBJ2-1; no reliable D call. The CDR3 runs 15 residues. The V end lost 5 bases, the J end lost 5 bases, and 16 bases lay between the germline ends. The germline gives CDR1 SGHTA, CDR2 FQGNSA. CDR3 sequence reads: CASSLTVDLDNEQFF. The CDR3 DNA reads TGTGCCAGCAGCCTCACGGTCGACTTAGACAATGAGCAGTTCTTC.

This sequence joins TRBV28 and TRBJ2-6; D is perhaps TRBD1 (8 bases). The ends were cut back, 5 bases at V and 0 bases at J, with 14 bases in the middle. In germline, CDR1 is MDHEN, CDR2 SYDVKM. The length of the CDR3 is 17 residues. CDR3 region: CASSNRGGSSGANVLTF. CDR3 coding DNA: TGTGCCAGCAGTAACAGGGGGGGATCCTCTGGGGCCAACGTCCTGACTTTC. The whole variable domain, filled in from reference TRBV28 and TRBJ2-6, reads DVKVTQSSRYLVKRTGEKVFLECVQDMDHENMFWYRQDPGLGLRLIYFSYDVKMKEKGDIPEGYSVSREKKERFSLILESASTNQTSMYLCASSNRGGSSGANVLTFGAGSRLTVL.

Here the CDR3 reads CASSLGTRNTEAFF. CDR3 DNA sequence: TGTGCCAGCAGCTTGGGTACACGGAACACTGAAGCTTTCTTT. The chain joins TRBV5-6 to TRBJ1-1, with no clear D. V shed 0 bases and J shed 1 base, with 7 bases lying between them. CDR3 length equals 14 residues. Germline V gene lookup returns CDR1 SGHDT and CDR2 YYEEEE.

This clone was seen only once. This chain uses TRBV19 with TRBJ2-2; TRBD2 matches at 9 bases. The CDR3 is 15 amino acids. With V trimmed by 3 bases and J by 7 bases, 6 bases remained unmatched. Germline-derived CDR1 and CDR2 are LNHDA and SQIVND (reference sequence). CDR3 DNA sequence: TGTGCCAGTAGTATGATTAGCGGGAGAGGCGGGGAGCTGTTTTTT. Residues: CASSMISGRGGELFF.